Following are 24 T cell receptor beta chains from one sample sequenced in a study of CD8 T cell repertoires and HIV-1 epitope variants. These receptors' targets are unknown. Libraries were prepared by immunoSEQ multiplex PCR; TCRdb keeps only in-frame clonotypes and omits some of them. The sample has fewer than 6,500 clones, roughly 62% seen once; the top ten hold 35% to 50%. The sequenced material came from cultured CD8+ T cells derived from PBMCs. The receptor set was obtained from a male donor with HIV.

Relative to its sample, this clone is large. The rearrangement joins TRBV19 to TRBJ2-7; maybe TRBD2 (6 bases). Germline CDR1 LNHDA, CDR2 SQIVND (reference sequence). The CDR3 spans 14 residues. Trimming removed 4 bases from V and 4 bases from J, with 14 bases in between. Here the CDR3 DNA reads TGTGCCAGTAGTACCCTAGCGACAGAATACGAGCAGTACTTC. Translating gives CASSTLATEYEQYF.

V usage is TRBV6-6 and J usage is TRBJ2-1; no firm D call. The length of the CDR3 is 12 residues. The germline V and J ends were trimmed by 4 bases and 2 bases, with 3 bases remaining between them. Germline-derived CDR1 and CDR2 are MNHNY and SVGAGI (reference sequence). The CDR3 nucleotides are TGTGCCAGCAGTTCGCCCTACAATGAGCAGTTCTTC. Translation gives CASSSPYNEQFF.

CDR3 nucleotides: TGTGCCAGTCATAAAGGCTCGGGTTACACCGGGGAGCTGTTTTTT. Translation gives CASHKGSGYTGELFF. The chain links TRBV19 to TRBJ2-2; D remains ambiguous. CDR1 is LNHDA and CDR2 is SQIVND in the germline V gene (reference sequence). Trimming stripped 8 bases from V and 3 bases from J, with 16 bases between. CDR3 length equals 15 residues.

To note about this clone: One end of the junction is discordant with germline, which a read error may explain. The J gene is TRBJ1-2, the V gene TRBV6-9, with TRBD1 matching 9 bases. The CDR3 loop spans 14 amino acids. Germline CDR1 and CDR2: MNHGY and SVAAGI. The DNA of the CDR3 is TGCGCCAGCATTACACAGGGGGCTTCCGGGGGCTACACCTTC. Translating it yields CASITQGASGGYTF.

The gene calls are TRBV5-1 and TRBJ1-4; 7 bases line up with TRBD1. The CDR3 consists of 15 residues. Germline lookup yields CDR1 SGHRS and CDR2 YFSETQ. V was clipped by 4 bases and J by 8 bases; unmatched bases: 11. CDR3 protein: CASSDGQAWGEKLFF. In DNA, the CDR3 is TGCGCCAGCAGCGACGGACAGGCTTGGGGAGAAAAACTGTTTTTT.

This sequence joins TRBV2 and TRBJ1-5, with D unresolved. There are 11 residues in the CDR3. Germline-derived CDR1 and CDR2 are SNHLY and FYNNEI. Trimming took off 4 bases at V and 4 bases at J, with 2 bases between the two ends. This chain's CDR3 is CASSANQPQHF. As DNA, the CDR3 is TGTGCCAGCAGTGCTAATCAGCCCCAGCATTTT.

V gene TRBV2 combines with J gene TRBJ2-2; D possibly corresponds to TRBD2 (6 bases). V lost 6 bases and J lost 9, with 17 bases in between. This CDR3 is built from 14 residues. CDR1 is SNHLY, CDR2 FYNNEI, per germline. CDR3 nucleotide sequence: TGTGCCAGCAGCACCGGGACTGGCTCCTGGGAGCTGTTTTTT. Protein product: CASSTGTGSWELFF.

This clone was recorded once. The rearrangement joins TRBV2 to TRBJ1-1; a possible D gene is TRBD1 (6 bases). Between the trimmed V and J ends, which lost 8 bases and 0 bases, there was a span of 10 bases. The CDR3 loop spans 13 amino acids. The germline gives CDR1 SNHLY, CDR2 FYNNEI. CDR3 amino acids: CASLRDMNTEAFF. Here the CDR3 DNA reads TGTGCCAGCCTCAGGGACATGAACACTGAAGCTTTCTTT.

V and J are TRBV29-1 and TRBJ2-2; D is uncertain. The CDR3 contains 12 residues. V was shortened by 4 bases and J by 3 bases, with 6 bases between the two germline ends. Germline lookup yields CDR1 SQVTM and CDR2 ANQGSEA. CDR3 sequence (DNA): TGCAGCGTTGGCACCTACACCGGGGAGCTGTTTTTT. Translated, it gives CSVGTYTGELFF.

The chain links TRBV19 to TRBJ2-1; 12 bases are a match to TRBD2. Germline values: CDR1 LNHDA, CDR2 SQIVND (reference sequence). The V and J ends lost 8 bases and 4 bases, in that order; junction bases with no gene match: 3. The CDR3 totals 14 residues. The CDR3 is CASGLAGHYNEQFF. In DNA form, the CDR3 reads TGTGCCAGTGGACTAGCGGGACATTACAATGAGCAGTTCTTC.

This clone was observed a single time. J is TRBJ1-1 and V is TRBV5-4; the match to TRBD1 covers 7 bases. Germline V gene sequence: CDR1 SGHNT, CDR2 YYREEE (reference sequence). Germline trimming cut 4 bases from V and 4 bases from J; bases unmatched to any gene: 4. CDR3 length: 13 residues. CDR3 region: CASSQQGGTEAFF. DNA of the CDR3: TGTGCCAGCAGCCAGCAGGGGGGCACTGAAGCTTTCTTT.

The chain couples TRBV9 to TRBJ1-1, with a tentative D call TRBD1 (5 bases). The germline CDR1 and CDR2 sequences are SGDLS and YYNGEE. The CDR3 extends over 16 amino acids. The germline V and J ends were trimmed by 3 bases and 1 base, with 16 bases remaining between them. The CDR3 is CASSAGGWGPNTEAFF. Written as DNA, the CDR3 is TGTGCCAGCAGCGCTGGGGGTTGGGGCCCGAACACTGAAGCTTTCTTT. Full variable domain (rest looked up from reference TRBV9 and TRBJ1-1): DSGVTQTPKHLITATGQRVTLRCSPRSGDLSVYWYQQSLDQGLQFLIQYYNGEERAKGNILERFSAQQFPDLHSELNLSSLELGDSALYFCASSAGGWGPNTEAFFGQGTRLTVV.

The sample holds one count of this clone. The CDR3 DNA is TGTGCCAGCAGCTACGGGACAGGGGGCGGCACTGAAGCTTTCTTT. Translated: CASSYGTGGGTEAFF. J is TRBJ1-1 and V is TRBV13; 12 bases fit TRBD1. Trimming at V came to 4 bases and at J to 4 bases, leaving 4 bases not matched to a gene. The CDR3 has 15 amino acids. In germline, CDR1 is PRHDT, CDR2 FYEKMQ (reference sequence).

The chain recombines TRBV11-3 with TRBJ2-2, with D possibly TRBD2 on 6 matching bases. Germline CDR1 is SGHNT and CDR2 is YENEEA. Trimming took 3 bases from V and 5 from J, leaving 10 bases between them. The CDR3 extends over 14 amino acids. The chain's CDR3 is CASSFPGTTGELFF. In DNA, the CDR3 is TGTGCCAGCAGCTTTCCGGGGACTACCGGGGAGCTGTTTTTT.

The CDR3 DNA sequence: TGCAGCGGGGAGGGGGGGACAGATGGCTACACCTTC. Translation: CSGEGGTDGYTF. The chain carries TRBV29-1 and TRBJ1-2; 7 bases are shared with TRBD1. CDR3 length: 12 amino acids. With 7 bases clipped from V and 6 bases from J, the junction kept 8 bases outside the gene matches. Germline loops: CDR1 SQVTM, CDR2 ANQGSEA.

The chain combines TRBV30 with TRBJ2-2; D remains ambiguous. CDR3 length: 13 residues. The V end was cut by 1 base, the J end by 4 bases, with 7 bases between. Germline-derived CDR1 and CDR2 are GTSNPN and SVGIG (reference sequence). In DNA, the CDR3 is TGTGCCTGGAGTGGCACGGGCACCGGGGAGCTGTTTTTT. This codes for CAWSGTGTGELFF.

This chain joins TRBV30 and TRBJ2-7, with D possibly matching TRBD1 (5 bases). CDR1 is GTSNPN, CDR2 SVGIG, per germline (reference sequence). CDR3 length: 12 residues. Trimming removed 4 bases from V and 2 bases from J, with 9 bases in between. CDR3 in DNA: TGTGCCTGGAATGGACAAACCTACGAGCAGTACTTC. It translates to CAWNGQTYEQYF.

This clone was counted only a few times. This rearrangement joins TRBV10-1 to TRBJ2-2; D unresolved. The ends were cut back, 4 bases at V and 6 bases at J, with 12 bases in the middle. This CDR3 is built from 14 residues. Per the germline V gene, CDR1 is WNHNN and CDR2 is SYGVQD (reference sequence). The CDR3 bases are TGCGCCAGCAGTGGATTGGGGTTCGCCGGGGAGCTGTTTTTT. This translates into CASSGLGFAGELFF.

CDR3 nucleotides: TGTGCCAGCTCACCTATCAACGAACTAGCGGGAGGGCCTATGGGCACAGATACGCAGTATTTT. Translated: CASSPINELAGGPMGTDTQYF. V usage is TRBV18 and J usage is TRBJ2-3, with TRBD2 matching 13 bases. The germline gives CDR1 KGHSH, CDR2 LQKENI. The CDR3 runs to 21 residues. With 3 bases clipped from V and 1 base from J, the junction kept 16 bases outside the gene matches. Full variable domain (missing parts from reference TRBV18 and TRBJ2-3): NAGVMQNPRHLVRRRGQEARLRCSPMKGHSHVYWYRQLPEEGLKFMVYLQKENIIDESGMPKERFSAEFPKEGPSILRIQQVVRGDSAAYFCASSPINELAGGPMGTDTQYFGPGTRLTVL.

This clone has a handful of counts. The V call is TRBV28, the J call TRBJ1-2; the match to TRBD1 covers 12 bases. CDR3 size: 18 residues. Germline CDR1 MDHEN, CDR2 SYDVKM. V shed 4 bases, J shed 0 bases, and the junction held 9 bases outside the gene matches. The CDR3 protein is CASSSTAGTGGPNYGYTF. The CDR3 DNA sequence: TGTGCCAGCAGTTCTACTGCCGGGACAGGGGGCCCTAACTATGGCTACACCTTC.

The rearrangement links TRBV9 to TRBJ2-3; 7 bases line up with TRBD2. The CDR3 runs to 15 residues. V dropped 4 bases and J dropped 8; count of bases not matched to a gene: 13. Looked up from germline, CDR1 is SGDLS and CDR2 is YYNGEE. CDR3 sequence reads: CASSSSWGGVGTQYF. The CDR3 DNA is TGTGCCAGCAGCTCCTCCTGGGGAGGGGTCGGTACGCAGTATTTT.

The chain has TRBV2 and TRBJ2-3; TRBD2 aligns across 10 bases. The CDR3 has 14 amino acids. With V trimmed by 10 bases and J by 1 base, 5 bases remained unmatched. CDR1 SNHLY and CDR2 FYNNEI come from the germline V gene. CDR3 nucleotide sequence: TGTGCCAAGGGAGGACTAGCGGGCACAGATACGCAGTATTTT. Amino acid sequence: CAKGGLAGTDTQYF.

The chain combines TRBV27 with TRBJ1-5, with unresolved D. Germline V gene lookup returns CDR1 MNHEY and CDR2 SMNVEV (reference sequence). Trimming took 3 bases from V and 3 from J, leaving 15 bases between them. The CDR3 sequence is 16 residues long. In nucleotides, the CDR3 is TGTGCCAGCAGTTTCCAAGCTTTAGGGCCCAATCAGCCCCAGCATTTT. Its translation: CASSFQALGPNQPQHF.

This clone was picked up a small number of times. The J gene is TRBJ1-2, the V gene TRBV7-8, with D unclear. The CDR3 consists of 14 residues. Germline CDR1 is SGHVS and CDR2 is FQNEAQ. Trimming left V 4 bases short and J 6 bases short, with 15 bases between. This CDR3 is CASSSQSPGHGYTF. The CDR3 nucleotides read TGTGCCAGCAGCTCCCAGAGTCCTGGGCATGGCTACACCTTC.